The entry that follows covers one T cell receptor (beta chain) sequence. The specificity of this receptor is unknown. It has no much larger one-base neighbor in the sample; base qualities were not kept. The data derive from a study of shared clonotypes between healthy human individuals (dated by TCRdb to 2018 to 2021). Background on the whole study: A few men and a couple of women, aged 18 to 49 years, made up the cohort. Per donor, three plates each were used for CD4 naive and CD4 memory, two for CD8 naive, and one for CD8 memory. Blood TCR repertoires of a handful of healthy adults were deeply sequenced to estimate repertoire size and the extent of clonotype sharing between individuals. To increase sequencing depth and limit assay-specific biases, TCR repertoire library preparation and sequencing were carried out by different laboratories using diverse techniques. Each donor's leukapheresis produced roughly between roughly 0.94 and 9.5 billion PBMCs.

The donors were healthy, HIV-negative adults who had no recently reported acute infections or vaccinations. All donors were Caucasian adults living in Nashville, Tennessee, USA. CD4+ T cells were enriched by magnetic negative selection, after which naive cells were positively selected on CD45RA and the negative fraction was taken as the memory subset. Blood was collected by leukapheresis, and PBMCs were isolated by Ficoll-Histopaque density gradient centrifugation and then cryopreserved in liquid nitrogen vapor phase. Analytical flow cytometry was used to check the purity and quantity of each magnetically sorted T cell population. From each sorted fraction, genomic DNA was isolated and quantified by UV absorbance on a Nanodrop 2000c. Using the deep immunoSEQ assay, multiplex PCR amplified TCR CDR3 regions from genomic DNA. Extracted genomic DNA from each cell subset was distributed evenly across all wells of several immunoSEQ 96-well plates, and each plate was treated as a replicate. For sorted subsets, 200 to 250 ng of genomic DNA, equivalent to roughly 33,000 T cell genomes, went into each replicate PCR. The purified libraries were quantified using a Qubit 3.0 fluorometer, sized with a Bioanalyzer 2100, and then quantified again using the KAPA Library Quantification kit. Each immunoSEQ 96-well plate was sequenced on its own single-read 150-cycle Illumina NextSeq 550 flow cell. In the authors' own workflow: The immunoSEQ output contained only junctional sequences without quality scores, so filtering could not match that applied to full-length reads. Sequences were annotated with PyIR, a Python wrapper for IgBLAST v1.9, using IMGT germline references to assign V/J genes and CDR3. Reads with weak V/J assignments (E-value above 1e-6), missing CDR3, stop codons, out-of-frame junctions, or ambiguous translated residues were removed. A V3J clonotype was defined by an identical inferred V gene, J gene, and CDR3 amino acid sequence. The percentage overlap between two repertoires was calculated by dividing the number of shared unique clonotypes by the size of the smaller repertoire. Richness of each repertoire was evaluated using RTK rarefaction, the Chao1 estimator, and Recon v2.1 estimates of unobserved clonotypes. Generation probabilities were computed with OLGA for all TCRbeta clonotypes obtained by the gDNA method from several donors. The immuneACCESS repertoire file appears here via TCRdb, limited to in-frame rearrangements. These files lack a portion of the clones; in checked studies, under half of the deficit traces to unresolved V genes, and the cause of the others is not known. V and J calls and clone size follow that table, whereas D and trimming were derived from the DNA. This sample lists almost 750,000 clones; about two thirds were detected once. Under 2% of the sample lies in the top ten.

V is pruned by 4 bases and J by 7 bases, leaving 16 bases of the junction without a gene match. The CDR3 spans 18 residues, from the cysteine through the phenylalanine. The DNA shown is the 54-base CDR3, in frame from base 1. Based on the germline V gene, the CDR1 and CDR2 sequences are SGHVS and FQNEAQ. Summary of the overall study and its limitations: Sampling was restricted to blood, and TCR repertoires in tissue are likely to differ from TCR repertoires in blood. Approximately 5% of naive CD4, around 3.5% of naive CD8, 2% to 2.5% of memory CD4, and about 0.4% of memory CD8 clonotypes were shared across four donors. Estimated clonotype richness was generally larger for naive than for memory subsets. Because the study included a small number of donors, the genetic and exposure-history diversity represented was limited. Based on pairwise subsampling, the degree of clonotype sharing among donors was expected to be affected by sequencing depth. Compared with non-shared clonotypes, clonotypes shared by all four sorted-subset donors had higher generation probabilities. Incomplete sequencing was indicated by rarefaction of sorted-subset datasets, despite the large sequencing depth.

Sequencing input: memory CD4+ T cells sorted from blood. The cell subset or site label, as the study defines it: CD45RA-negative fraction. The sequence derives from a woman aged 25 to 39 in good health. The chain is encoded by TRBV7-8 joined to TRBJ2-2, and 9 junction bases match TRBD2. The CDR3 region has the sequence CASSSPGRLAGLVGELFF. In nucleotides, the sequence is TGTGCCAGCAGCTCGCCCGGCCGGCTAGCGGGATTGGTCGGGGAGCTGTTTTTT.